A selection of T cell receptor beta chains follows, all from one sample in a study of shared clonotypes between healthy human individuals. TCRdb's copy holds only in-frame clones and misses some; the assay was immunoSEQ multiplex PCR. The data contain millions of clones, 85% to 95% of them singletons. Input material: naive CD4+ T cells sorted from blood. The receptors were gathered from a young man in good health. The CDR3 runs from the conserved cysteine through the conserved F or W. The D gene is left open where the match is weak. Clone sizes are given selectively: once, few, many, or a class where the clone is expanded.

d_call j_call v_call clone_size cdr3_aa cdr3_nt
- TRBJ2-3 TRBV5-1 - CASSLGWQTDTQYF TGCGCCAGCAGCTTGGGGTGGCAAACAGATACGCAGTATTTT
- TRBJ2-7 TRBV7-6 - CASSLGQEGSYEQYF TGTGCCAGCAGCTTAGGGCAGGAGGGCTCCTACGAGCAGTACTTC
TRBD1 TRBJ1-2 TRBV5-1 - CASSPQGDYGYTF TGCGCCAGCAGCCCACAGGGGGACTATGGCTACACCTTC
TRBD1 TRBJ2-7 TRBV10-3 - CAISEPGTGYEQYF TGTGCCATCAGTGAGCCGGGGACAGGCTACGAGCAGTACTTC
- TRBJ1-1 TRBV9 - CASSPQGLGTEAFF TGTGCCAGCAGCCCACAGGGTCTCGGCACTGAAGCTTTCTTT
- TRBJ2-3 TRBV10-3 - CAIPLGYSTDTQYF TGTGCCATCCCGCTGGGCTATAGCACAGATACGCAGTATTTT
TRBD2 TRBJ2-7 TRBV6-6 - CASRGTSGGYEQYF TGTGCCAGCAGGGGGACTAGCGGGGGGTACGAGCAGTACTTC
TRBD2 TRBJ2-1 TRBV10-3 - CAIRPTSGSYNEQFF TGTGCCATCAGGCCGACTAGCGGCTCCTACAATGAGCAGTTCTTC
- TRBJ2-7 TRBV11-1 - CASSGPFGGRGEQYF TGTGCCAGCAGCGGTCCTTTCGGAGGGCGAGGAGAGCAGTACTTC
TRBD1 TRBJ1-1 TRBV27 - CASSPGTGYMNTEAFF TGTGCCAGCAGTCCAGGGACAGGGTACATGAACACTGAAGCTTTCTTT
- TRBJ2-7 TRBV30 - CAWSVRAEQYF TGTGCCTGGAGTGTACGGGCCGAGCAGTACTTC
- TRBJ2-7 TRBV6-1 - CASGSPSTSTYEQYF TGTGCCAGCGGATCTCCATCGACCTCAACCTACGAGCAGTACTTC
- TRBJ2-2 TRBV9 - CASSLSPGTGELFF TGTGCCAGCAGCCTGTCCCCGGGAACCGGGGAGCTGTTTTTT
- TRBJ1-1 TRBV5-1 - CASSLDRRSEAFF TGCGCCAGCAGCTTGGACAGGAGATCTGAAGCTTTCTTT
TRBD1 TRBJ2-1 TRBV10-3 - CAISEPNRGRNEQFF TGTGCCATCAGTGAGCCCAACAGGGGGCGAAATGAGCAGTTCTTC
TRBD1 TRBJ2-2 TRBV10-3 - CATGQGAPGELFF TGTGCCACCGGACAGGGGGCGCCCGGGGAGCTGTTTTTT
- TRBJ1-1 TRBV5-1 - CASGGGEVPTEAFF TGCGCCAGCGGTGGGGGCGAGGTGCCCACTGAAGCTTTCTTT
TRBD1 TRBJ1-2 TRBV9 - CASRGQDYGYTF TGTGCCAGCAGAGGACAGGACTATGGCTACACCTTC
- TRBJ2-5 TRBV2 - CASSEVGWFMETQYF TGTGCCAGCAGTGAGGTTGGCTGGTTCATGGAGACCCAGTACTTC
TRBD2 TRBJ2-3 TRBV2 - CASSEGGSGARDTQYF TGTGCCAGCAGTGAAGGTGGTAGCGGGGCCAGAGATACGCAGTATTTT
- TRBJ1-1 TRBV11-2 - CASSLGRQLKTTEAFF TGTGCCAGCAGCTTAGGGCGACAGTTGAAGACGACTGAAGCTTTCTTT
- TRBJ1-5 TRBV5-8 - CASSPPGDQPQHF TGTGCCAGCAGCCCTCCGGGGGATCAGCCCCAGCATTTT
TRBD1 TRBJ2-2 TRBV28 once CASSLSIPGGTGELFF TGTGCCAGCAGTTTATCTATCCCAGGGGGCACCGGGGAGCTGTTTTTT
- TRBJ1-4 TRBV2 - CASIIEIGNEKLFF TGTGCCAGCATTATCGAAATCGGAAATGAAAAACTGTTTTTT